The TCR beta chain described here comes from a study of T cell repertoires in cytomegalovirus infection. Study background: Indicated by public TCR beta signatures were CMV infection and matching HLA type.

This CDR3 is built from 15 residues. The germline gives CDR1 ENHRY, CDR2 SYGVKD. Deletions cut 8 bases from V and 2 bases from J, with 13 bases between. Remarks on this clonotype: Its specificity is unknown.

TCRdb reprocessed the reads via MiXCR and lists one record per CDR3 protein. The repertoire holds approximately 910,000 distinct CDR3 sequences, approximately 31% seen once, with 13% in the top ten. Specimen: cultured CD8+ T cells from PBMCs, collected from culture after CMV antigen stimulation. The TCR originated in a human donor in good health (CMV status not recorded). Some clones in this sample may be carry-over from other donors' samples. J is TRBJ2-6 and V is TRBV10-3; D might be TRBD1 or TRBD2, each matching 6 bases. CDR3 region: CAIQAGEAGANVLTF. Written as DNA, the CDR3 is TGTGCCATCCAGGCAGGGGAGGCTGGGGCCAACGTCCTGACTTTC.